This T cell receptor beta chain was sequenced for a study of T cells in Graves' hyperthyroidism and ophthalmopathy. RNA transcripts yielded amplified TCR beta CDR3 regions. The TCR CDR3 was amplified in a first-round RT-PCR using the HTBI primer set. One entry per CDR3 protein results from TCRdb running MiXCR on the multiplex PCR reads. The table includes about 370,000 distinct CDR3 sequences, roughly 15% detected once. CDR1 and CDR2 from the germline V gene are GTSNPN and SVGIG (reference sequence). V was pared by 4 bases and J by 6 bases, with 2 bases of the junction left unmatched. CDR3 size: 11 residues. Patients with uncontrolled infections, other autoimmune diseases, pregnancy or lactation were excluded. This clonotype has a count of ten or more. The antigen is not known. Overall study findings and caveats: Blood also showed most of the thyroid clonotypes that were expanded above 0.001. Ophthalmopathy, as predicted by the model, came a median roughly 6.3 months after the prediction.

V gene TRBV30 combines with J gene TRBJ2-7, with TRBD2 identical over 8 bases. The clonotype comes from a woman aged 55 to 70 with Graves' ophthalmopathy. Sequencing was performed on blood. DNA of the CDR3: TGTGCCTGGACCGCGGGGGGCGAGCAGTACTTC. It yields the protein CAWTAGGEQYF. Full variable domain (outside the CDR3, taken from reference TRBV30 and TRBJ2-7): SQTIHQWPATLVQPVGSPLSLECTVEGTSNPNLYWYRQAAGRGLQLLFYSVGIGQISSEVPQNLSASRPQDRQFILSSKKLLLSDSGFYLCAWTAGGEQYFGPGTRLTVT.